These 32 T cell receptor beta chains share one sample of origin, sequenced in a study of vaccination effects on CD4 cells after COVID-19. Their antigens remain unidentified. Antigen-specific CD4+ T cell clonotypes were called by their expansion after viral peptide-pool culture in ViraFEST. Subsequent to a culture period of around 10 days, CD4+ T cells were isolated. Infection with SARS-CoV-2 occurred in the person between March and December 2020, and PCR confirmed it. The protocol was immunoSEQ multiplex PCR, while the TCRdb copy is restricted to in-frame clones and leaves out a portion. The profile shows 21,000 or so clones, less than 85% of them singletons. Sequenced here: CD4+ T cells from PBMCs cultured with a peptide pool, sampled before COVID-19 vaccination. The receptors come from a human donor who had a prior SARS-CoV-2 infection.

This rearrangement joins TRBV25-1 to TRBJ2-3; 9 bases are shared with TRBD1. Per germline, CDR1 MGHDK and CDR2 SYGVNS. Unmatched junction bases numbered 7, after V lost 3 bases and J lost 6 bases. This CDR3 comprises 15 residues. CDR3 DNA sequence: TGTGCCAGCAGTGAGTCCGGGACAGGGTTGGATACGCAGTATTTT. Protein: CASSESGTGLDTQYF.

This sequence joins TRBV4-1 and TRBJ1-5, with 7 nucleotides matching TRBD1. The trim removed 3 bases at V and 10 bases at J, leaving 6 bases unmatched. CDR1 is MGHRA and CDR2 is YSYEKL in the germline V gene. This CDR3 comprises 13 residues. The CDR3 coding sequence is TGCGCCAGCAGCCAGGCGACAGGGACCCCCCAGCATTTT. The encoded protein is CASSQATGTPQHF.

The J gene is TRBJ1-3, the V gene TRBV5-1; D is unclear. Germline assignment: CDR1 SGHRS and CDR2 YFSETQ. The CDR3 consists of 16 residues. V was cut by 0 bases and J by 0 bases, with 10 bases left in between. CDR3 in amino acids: CASSLGTTFSGNTIYF. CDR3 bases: TGCGCCAGCAGCTTGGGCACCACCTTCTCTGGAAACACCATATATTTT.

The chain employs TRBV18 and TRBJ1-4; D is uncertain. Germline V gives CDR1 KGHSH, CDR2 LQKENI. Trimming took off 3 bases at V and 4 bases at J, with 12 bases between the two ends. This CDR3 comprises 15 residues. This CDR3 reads CASSPTWVDNEKLFF. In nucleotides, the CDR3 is TGTGCCAGCTCACCCACCTGGGTGGATAATGAAAAACTGTTTTTT. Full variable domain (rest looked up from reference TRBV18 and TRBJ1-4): NAGVMQNPRHLVRRRGQEARLRCSPMKGHSHVYWYRQLPEEGLKFMVYLQKENIIDESGMPKERFSAEFPKEGPSILRIQQVVRGDSAAYFCASSPTWVDNEKLFFGSGTQLSVL.

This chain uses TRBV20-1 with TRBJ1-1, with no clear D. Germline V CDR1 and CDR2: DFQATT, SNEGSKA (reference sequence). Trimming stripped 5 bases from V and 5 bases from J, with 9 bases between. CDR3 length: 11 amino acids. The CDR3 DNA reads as TGCAGTGCTTTTCTGGGTACTGAAGCTTTCTTT. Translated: CSAFLGTEAFF.

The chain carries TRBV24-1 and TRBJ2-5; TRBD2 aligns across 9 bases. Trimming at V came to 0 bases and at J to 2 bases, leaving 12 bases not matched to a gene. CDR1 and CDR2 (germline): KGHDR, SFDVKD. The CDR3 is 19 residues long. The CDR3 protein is CATSDLGLLKRGEQETQYF. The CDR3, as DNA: TGTGCCACCAGTGATTTGGGGTTACTCAAGCGGGGGGAGCAAGAGACCCAGTACTTC.

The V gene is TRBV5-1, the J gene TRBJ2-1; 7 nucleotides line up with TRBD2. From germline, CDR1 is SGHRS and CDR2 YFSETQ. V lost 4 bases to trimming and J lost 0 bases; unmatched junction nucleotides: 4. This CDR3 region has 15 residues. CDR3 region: CASSLSGFSYNEQFF. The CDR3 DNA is TGCGCCAGCAGCCTTAGCGGGTTCTCCTACAATGAGCAGTTCTTC.

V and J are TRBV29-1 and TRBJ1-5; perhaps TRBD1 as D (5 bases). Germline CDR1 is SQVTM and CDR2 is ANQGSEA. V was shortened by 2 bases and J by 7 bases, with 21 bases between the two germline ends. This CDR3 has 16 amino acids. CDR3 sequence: CSVESLGRDALQPQHF. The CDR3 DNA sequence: TGCAGCGTTGAATCCCTGGGCAGGGACGCTCTGCAGCCCCAGCATTTT.

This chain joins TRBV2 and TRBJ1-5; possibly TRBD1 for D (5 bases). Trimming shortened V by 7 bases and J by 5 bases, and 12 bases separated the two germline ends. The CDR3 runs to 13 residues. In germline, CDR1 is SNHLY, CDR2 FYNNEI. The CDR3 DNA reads TGTGCCAGCATGGGCAGGGACCATCAGCCCCAGCATTTT. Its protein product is CASMGRDHQPQHF.

CDR3 protein: CASSRTGGASGANVLTF. For the CDR3, the DNA is TGTGCCAGCAGTCGGACAGGGGGCGCTTCTGGGGCCAACGTCCTGACTTTC. The chain recombines TRBV6-6 with TRBJ2-6; 11 positions agree with TRBD1. Germline lookup yields CDR1 MNHNY and CDR2 SVGAGI (reference sequence). This CDR3 is built from 17 residues. J gave up 1 base and V 5 bases, and 4 bases lay outside the gene matches.

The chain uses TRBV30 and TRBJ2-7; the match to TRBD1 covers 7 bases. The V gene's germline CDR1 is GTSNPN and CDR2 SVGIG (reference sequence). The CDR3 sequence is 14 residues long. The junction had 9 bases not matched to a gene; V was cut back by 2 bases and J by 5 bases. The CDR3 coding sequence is TGTGCCTGGAGTCCGCCCTCCACAGGGGACGAGCAGTACTTC. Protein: CAWSPPSTGDEQYF.

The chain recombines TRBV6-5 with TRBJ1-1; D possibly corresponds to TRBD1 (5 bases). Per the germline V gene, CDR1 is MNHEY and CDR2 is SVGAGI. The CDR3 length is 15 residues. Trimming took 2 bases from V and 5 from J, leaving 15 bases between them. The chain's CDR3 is CASSYGYGEGTEAFF. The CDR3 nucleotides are TGTGCCAGCAGTTACGGTTACGGGGAGGGGACTGAAGCTTTCTTT.

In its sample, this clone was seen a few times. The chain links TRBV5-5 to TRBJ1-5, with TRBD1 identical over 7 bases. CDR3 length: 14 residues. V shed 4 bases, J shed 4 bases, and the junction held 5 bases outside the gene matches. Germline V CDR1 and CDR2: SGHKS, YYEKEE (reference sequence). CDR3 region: CASSPGTANQPQHF. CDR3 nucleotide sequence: TGTGCCAGCAGCCCCGGGACAGCGAATCAGCCCCAGCATTTT.

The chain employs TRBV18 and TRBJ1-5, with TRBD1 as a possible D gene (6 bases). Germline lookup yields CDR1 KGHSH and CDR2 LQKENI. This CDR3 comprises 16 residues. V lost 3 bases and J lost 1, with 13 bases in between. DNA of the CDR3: TGTGCCAGCTCACCCCAACAGGGACTAAGCAATCAGCCCCAGCATTTT. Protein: CASSPQQGLSNQPQHF.

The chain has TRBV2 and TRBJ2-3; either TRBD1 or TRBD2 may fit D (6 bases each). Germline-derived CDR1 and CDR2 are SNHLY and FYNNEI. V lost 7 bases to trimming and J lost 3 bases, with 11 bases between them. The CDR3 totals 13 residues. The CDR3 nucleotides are TGTGCCAGCACGGGCGGGACAACAGATACGCAGTATTTT. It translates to CASTGGTTDTQYF.

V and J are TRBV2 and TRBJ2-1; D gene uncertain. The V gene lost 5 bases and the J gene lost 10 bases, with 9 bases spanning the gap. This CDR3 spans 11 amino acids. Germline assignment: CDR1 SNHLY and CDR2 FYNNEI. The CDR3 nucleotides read TGTGCCAGCAGTAGATACGGGGAGCAGTTCTTC. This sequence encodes CASSRYGEQFF. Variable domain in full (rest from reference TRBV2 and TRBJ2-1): EPEVTQTPSHQVTQMGQEVILRCVPISNHLYFYWYRQILGQKVEFLVSFYNNEISEKSEIFDDQFSVERPDGSNFTLKIRSTKLEDSAMYFCASSRYGEQFFGPGTRLTVL.

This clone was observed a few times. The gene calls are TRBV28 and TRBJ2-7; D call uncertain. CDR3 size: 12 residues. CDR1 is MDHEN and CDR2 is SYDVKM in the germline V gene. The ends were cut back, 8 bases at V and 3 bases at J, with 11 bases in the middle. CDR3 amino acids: CASCTVGYEQYF. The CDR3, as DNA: TGTGCCAGCTGCACGGTAGGCTACGAGCAGTACTTC.

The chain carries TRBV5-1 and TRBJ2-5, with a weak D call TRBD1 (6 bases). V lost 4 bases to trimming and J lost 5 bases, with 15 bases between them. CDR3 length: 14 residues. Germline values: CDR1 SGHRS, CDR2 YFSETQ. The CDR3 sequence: CASSIQGLGETQYF. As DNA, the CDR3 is TGCGCCAGCAGCATACAGGGATTAGGGGAGACCCAGTACTTC.

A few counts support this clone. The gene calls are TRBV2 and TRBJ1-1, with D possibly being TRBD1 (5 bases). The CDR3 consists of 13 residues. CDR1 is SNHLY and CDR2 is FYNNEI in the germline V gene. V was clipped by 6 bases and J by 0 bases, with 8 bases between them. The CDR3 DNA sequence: TGTGCCAGCAGACTGGGACTGAACACTGAAGCTTTCTTT. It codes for CASRLGLNTEAFF.

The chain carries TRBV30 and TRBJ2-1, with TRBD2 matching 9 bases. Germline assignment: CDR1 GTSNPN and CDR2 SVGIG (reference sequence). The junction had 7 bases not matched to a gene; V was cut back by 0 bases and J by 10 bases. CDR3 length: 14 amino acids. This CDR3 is CAWSVIAGDREQFF. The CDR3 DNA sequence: TGTGCCTGGAGTGTTATAGCGGGAGATAGGGAGCAGTTCTTC.

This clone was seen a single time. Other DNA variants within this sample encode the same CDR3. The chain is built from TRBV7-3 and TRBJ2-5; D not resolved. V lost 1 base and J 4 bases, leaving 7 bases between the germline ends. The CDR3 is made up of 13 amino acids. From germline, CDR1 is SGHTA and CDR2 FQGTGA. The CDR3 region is CASSLSLGETQYF. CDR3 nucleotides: TGTGCCAGCAGCTTAAGTCTAGGAGAGACCCAGTACTTC.

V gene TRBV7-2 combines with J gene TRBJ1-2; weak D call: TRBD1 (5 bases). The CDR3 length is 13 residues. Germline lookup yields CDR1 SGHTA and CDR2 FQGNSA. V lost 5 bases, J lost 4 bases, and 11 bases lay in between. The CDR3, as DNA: TGTGCCAGCAGCATCCAGGGAGTCTATGGCTACACCTTC. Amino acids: CASSIQGVYGYTF. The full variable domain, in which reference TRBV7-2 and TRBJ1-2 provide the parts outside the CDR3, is GAGVSQSPSNKVTEKGKDVELRCDPISGHTALYWYRQSLGQGLEFLIYFQGNSAPDKSGLPSDRFSAERTGGSVSTLTIQRTQQEDSAVYLCASSIQGVYGYTFGSGTRLTVV.

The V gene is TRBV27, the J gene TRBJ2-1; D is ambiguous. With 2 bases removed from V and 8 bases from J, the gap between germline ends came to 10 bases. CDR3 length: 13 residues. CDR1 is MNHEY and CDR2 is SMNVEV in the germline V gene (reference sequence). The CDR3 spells CASSLKIFHEQFF. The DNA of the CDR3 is TGTGCCAGCAGTTTAAAAATATTCCATGAGCAGTTCTTC.

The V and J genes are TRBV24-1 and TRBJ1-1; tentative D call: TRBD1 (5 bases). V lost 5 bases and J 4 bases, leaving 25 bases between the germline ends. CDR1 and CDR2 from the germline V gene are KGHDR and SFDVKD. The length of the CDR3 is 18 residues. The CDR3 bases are TGTGCCACCAGTGGTCCTACCTCCTCGGGCAGGGAGGGCACTGAAGCTTTCTTT. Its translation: CATSGPTSSGREGTEAFF.

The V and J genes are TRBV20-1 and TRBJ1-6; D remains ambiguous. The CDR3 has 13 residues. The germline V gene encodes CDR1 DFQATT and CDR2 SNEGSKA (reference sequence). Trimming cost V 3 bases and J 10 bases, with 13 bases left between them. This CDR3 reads CSASKQSGSPLHF. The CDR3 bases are TGCAGTGCTAGTAAGCAGTCAGGCTCACCCCTCCACTTT.

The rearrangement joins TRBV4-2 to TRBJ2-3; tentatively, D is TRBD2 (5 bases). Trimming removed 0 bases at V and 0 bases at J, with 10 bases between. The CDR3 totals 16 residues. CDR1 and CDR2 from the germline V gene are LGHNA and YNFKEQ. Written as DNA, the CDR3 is TGTGCCAGCAGCCAAGAAGGCGGGTCTAGCACAGATACGCAGTATTTT. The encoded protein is CASSQEGGSSTDTQYF.

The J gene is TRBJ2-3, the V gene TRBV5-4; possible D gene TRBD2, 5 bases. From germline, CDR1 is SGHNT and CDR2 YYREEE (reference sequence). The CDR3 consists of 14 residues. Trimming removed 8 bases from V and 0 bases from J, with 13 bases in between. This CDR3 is CASYQRQSTDTQYF. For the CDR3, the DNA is TGTGCCAGTTACCAGCGGCAAAGCACAGATACGCAGTATTTT.

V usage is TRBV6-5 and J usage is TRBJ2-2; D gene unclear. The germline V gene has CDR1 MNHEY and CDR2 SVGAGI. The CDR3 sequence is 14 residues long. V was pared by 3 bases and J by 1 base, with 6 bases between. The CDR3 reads CASSYRQNTGELFF. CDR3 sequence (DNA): TGTGCCAGCAGTTATCGACAGAACACCGGGGAGCTGTTTTTT.

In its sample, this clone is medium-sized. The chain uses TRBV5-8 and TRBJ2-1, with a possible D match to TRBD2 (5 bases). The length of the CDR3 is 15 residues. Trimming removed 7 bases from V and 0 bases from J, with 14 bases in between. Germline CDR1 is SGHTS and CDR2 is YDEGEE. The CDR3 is CASDAGESSYNEQFF. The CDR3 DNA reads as TGTGCCAGCGACGCCGGGGAGAGCTCCTACAATGAGCAGTTCTTC.

CDR3 region: CSATPPTEAFF. CDR3 bases: TGCAGTGCAACCCCCCCCACTGAAGCTTTCTTT. The V and J genes are TRBV20-1 and TRBJ1-1; no clear D. The length of the CDR3 is 11 residues. Germline CDR1 is DFQATT and CDR2 is SNEGSKA (reference sequence). Trimming removed 6 bases at V and 4 bases at J, with 9 bases between.

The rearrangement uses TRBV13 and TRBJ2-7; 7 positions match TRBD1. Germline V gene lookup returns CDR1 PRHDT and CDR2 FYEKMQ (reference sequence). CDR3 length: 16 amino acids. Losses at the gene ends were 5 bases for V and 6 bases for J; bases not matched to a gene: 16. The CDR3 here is CASSHLNRGTEAEQYF. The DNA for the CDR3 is TGTGCCAGCAGCCATTTAAACAGGGGAACAGAAGCCGAGCAGTACTTC.

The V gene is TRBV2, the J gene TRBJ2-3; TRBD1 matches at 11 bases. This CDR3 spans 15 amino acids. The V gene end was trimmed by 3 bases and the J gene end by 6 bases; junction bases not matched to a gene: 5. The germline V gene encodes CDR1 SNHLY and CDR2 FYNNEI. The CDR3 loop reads CASSDWTGGADTQYF. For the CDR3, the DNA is TGTGCCAGCAGTGACTGGACAGGGGGCGCGGATACGCAGTATTTT.